This T cell receptor (beta chain) appears in the sequencing data of a study of T cell responses to AZD1222 COVID-19 vaccine. This clone was detected only once. This table comes from immunoSEQ multiplex PCR, and its TCRdb copy is limited to in-frame clones, with some not included. Of tens of thousands of clones in the sample, about 90% were seen once. The sequence came from an adult in good health. Material: peripheral blood, obtained on day 0 of MenACWY control vaccination.

CDR3 in DNA: TGTGCCAGCAGTACCCGGGACAGTAGAAACACCATATATTTT. Amino acid sequence: CASSTRDSRNTIYF. J is TRBJ1-3 and V is TRBV6-5; TRBD1 matches 7 bases. Germline V lookup: CDR1 MNHEY, CDR2 SVGAGI. J lost 5 bases, V lost 5 bases, and 6 bases had no gene match. The CDR3 is made up of 14 amino acids.